This T cell receptor (beta chain) originates from a study of cytomegalovirus exposure and HLA in healthy donors. This clone was counted a single time. The CDR3 is 15 amino acids. The trim removed 5 bases at V and 10 bases at J, leaving 14 bases unmatched. Germline V gene sequence: CDR1 MRHNA, CDR2 SNTAGT. The study ran its PCR with 60 Vbeta and 13 Jbeta primers. Using immunoSEQ multiplex PCR, the repertoire was profiled, and TCRdb retains in-frame clones only, with some absent. Of about 120,000 clones in the sample, roughly 80% are singletons; the top ten hold over 2%. The J gene is TRBJ1-1, the V gene TRBV6-4; TRBD1 agrees at 9 bases. The sequencing sample was made of PBMCs. The receptor's source is a man between 25 and 39 years old in good health and CMV-seronegative. CDR3 amino acids: CASSYEPGQGLTAFF. DNA for the CDR3: TGTGCCAGCAGTTATGAACCGGGACAGGGTCTAACAGCTTTCTTT.